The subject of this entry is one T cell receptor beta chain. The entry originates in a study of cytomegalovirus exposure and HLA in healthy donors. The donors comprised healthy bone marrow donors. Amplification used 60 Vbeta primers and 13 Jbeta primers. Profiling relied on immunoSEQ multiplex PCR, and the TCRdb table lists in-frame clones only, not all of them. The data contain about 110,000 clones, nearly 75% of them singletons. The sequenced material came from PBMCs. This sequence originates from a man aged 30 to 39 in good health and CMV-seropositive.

CDR3 bases: TGTGCCTGGGTCCCTCAAGGGGGCCTCTACGAGCAGTACTTC. Its translation: CAWVPQGGLYEQYF. The V and J genes are TRBV30 and TRBJ2-7, with 7 bases aligning to TRBD1. V trimming: 5 bases; J trimming: 3 bases; junction bases outside the gene matches: 10. Germline V lookup: CDR1 GTSNPN, CDR2 SVGIG (reference sequence). The CDR3 length is 14 residues.